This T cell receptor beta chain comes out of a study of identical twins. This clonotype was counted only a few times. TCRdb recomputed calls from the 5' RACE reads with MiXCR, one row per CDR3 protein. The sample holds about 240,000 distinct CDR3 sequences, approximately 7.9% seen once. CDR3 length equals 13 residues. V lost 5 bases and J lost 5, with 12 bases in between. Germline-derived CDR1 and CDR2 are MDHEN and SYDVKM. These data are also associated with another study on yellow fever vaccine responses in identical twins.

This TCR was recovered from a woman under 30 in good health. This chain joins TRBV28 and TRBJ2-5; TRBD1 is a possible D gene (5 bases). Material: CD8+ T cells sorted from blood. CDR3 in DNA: TGTGCCAGCAGTCCAGAATCAGGGGAGACCCAGTACTTC. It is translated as CASSPESGETQYF.